Here is one T cell receptor beta chain with its context. The antigen is not known. The CDR3 covers 15 residues. Germline lookup yields CDR1 SNHLY and CDR2 FYNNEI. V shed 5 bases and J shed 1 base, with 15 bases lying between them. Researchers isolated CD4+ T cells once roughly ten days of culture had elapsed. Sometime from March through December 2020, the person acquired a SARS-CoV-2 infection that PCR confirmed. Each participant was given two doses of one vaccine (BNT162b2 or mRNA-1273). The source of the sample is a study of vaccination effects on CD4 cells after COVID-19. Study-wide findings and caveats: After vaccination, spike-reactive clones in convalescents were mostly new vaccine-induced clones.

Measured with immunoSEQ multiplex PCR; TCRdb has only the in-frame clones, and not every one. The sample contains about 50,000 clones, around three quarters of which appear only once. This chain connects TRBV2 to TRBJ2-7; D tentatively fits TRBD1 or TRBD2 (5 bases each). The TCR originated in a human donor who had a prior SARS-CoV-2 infection. Specimen: CD4+ T cells from PBMCs cultured without peptide, collected after COVID-19 vaccination. The CDR3 here is CASSSSRDRSYEQYF. CDR3 DNA: TGTGCCAGCAGTTCGAGTAGGGACCGGTCCTACGAGCAGTACTTC.